The rows below give T cell receptor beta chains drawn from one sample of a study of beta chain features in type 1 diabetes. This table comes from immunoSEQ multiplex PCR, and its TCRdb copy is limited to in-frame clones, with some not included. The table includes approximately 57,000 clones, about 50% detected once. Sequenced: Tregs from blood. These receptors all stem from a woman in her thirties or forties with type 1 diabetes. Each CDR3 is given with its conserved first and last residue. Fields, in order: D gene, J gene, V gene, clone size, CDR3 DNA, CDR3 protein. The D gene is left open where the match is weak. A row's size may be missing; if present it is once, few, many or a size class.

TRBD1,TRBJ2-7,TRBV29-1,few,TGCAGCGTTGTAGGACAGGGGCGCCACGAGCAGTACTTC,CSVVGQGRHEQYF
NA,TRBJ2-5,TRBV28,NA,TGTGCCAGCAACCTACCGGGACGGACTAAAGAGACCCAGTACTTC,CASNLPGRTKETQYF
TRBD1,TRBJ2-1,TRBV6-1,medium-sized,TGTGCCAGCAGTGCCCGACAGGGGAATGAGCAGTTCTTC,CASSARQGNEQFF
TRBD2,TRBJ2-7,TRBV18,NA,TGTGCCAGCTCACCTGGACTAGCGGGAGTATCCCCCGAGCAGTACTTC,CASSPGLAGVSPEQYF
NA,TRBJ1-4,TRBV10-3,NA,TGTGCCATCAAGGGGGGGCTCGATGAAAAACTGTTTTTT,CAIKGGLDEKLFF
NA,TRBJ1-2,TRBV6-1,NA,TGTGCCAGCAGTGAGAGGCGAGGCTACACCTTC,CASSERRGYTF
NA,TRBJ1-5,TRBV5-1,NA,TGCGCCAGCAGCTTGGCGGGGAGAGGCCAGCCCCAGCATTTT,CASSLAGRGQPQHF
NA,TRBJ1-1,TRBV4-1,NA,TGCGCCAGCAGCCGAGACCCGGGAACTGAAGCTTTCTTT,CASSRDPGTEAFF
NA,TRBJ2-2,TRBV4-3,few,TGCGCCAGCAGCCAAGATTCGGGACATCCCGGGGAGCTGTTTTTT,CASSQDSGHPGELFF
NA,TRBJ2-3,TRBV5-1,few,TGCGCCAGCAGCTTCCAGGCAGATACGCAGTATTTT,CASSFQADTQYF
NA,TRBJ2-7,TRBV5-6,few,TGTGCCAGCAGCCGGACAGGGACCAGCGGGATCTACGAGCAGTACTTC,CASSRTGTSGIYEQYF
TRBD1,TRBJ1-2,TRBV7-9,few,TGTGCCAGCTCCGGGACAGGAGGCAACTATGGCTACACCTTC,CASSGTGGNYGYTF
NA,TRBJ2-2,TRBV6-1,few,TGTGCCAGCAGGGCCCTTAGCGGATCTACCGGGGAGCTGTTTTTT,CASRALSGSTGELFF
TRBD2,TRBJ2-5,TRBV2,NA,TGTGCCAGTAATACCGGGACTAGTATGGAGACCCAGTACTTC,CASNTGTSMETQYF
TRBD1,TRBJ1-2,TRBV7-8,NA,TGTGCCAGCAGCTTAGGGCCGGGACAGGGTTTTTATGGCTACACCTTC,CASSLGPGQGFYGYTF
NA,TRBJ1-1,TRBV28,few,TGTGCCAGCAGTTTACAGGGAGGTGTTGAAGCTTTCTTT,CASSLQGGVEAFF
NA,TRBJ1-1,TRBV13,NA,TGTGCCAGCAGCCCCAGGGTACGGGACACTGAAGCTTTCTTT,CASSPRVRDTEAFF
NA,TRBJ1-1,TRBV2,NA,TGTGCCAGCAGCGCGAGGGCGCTGGGATCTTTCTTT,CASSARALGSFF
TRBD1,TRBJ1-1,TRBV7-2,NA,TGTGCCAGCAGCTTACAGGGGGCGAACACTGAAGCTTTCTTT,CASSLQGANTEAFF
TRBD2,TRBJ2-3,TRBV7-2,few,TGTGCCAGCAGCAACATTGGGACTAGCGGGACCAGGGATACGCAGTATTTT,CASSNIGTSGTRDTQYF
TRBD2,TRBJ2-1,TRBV19,few,TGTGCCAGCGCACTCGGGACTAGCGGGCTCAATGAGCAGTTCTTC,CASALGTSGLNEQFF
NA,TRBJ1-5,TRBV19,few,TGTGCCAGTAGATTTAATATTCAGGGCAATCAGCCCCAGCATTTT,CASRFNIQGNQPQHF
TRBD1,TRBJ2-7,TRBV19,NA,TGTGCCAGTAGTATAGATCGGATCGACAGGGTGCACTTC,CASSIDRIDRVHF
NA,TRBJ2-7,TRBV2,NA,TGTGCCAGCAGTGAAGCCCTCTTGTCCGAGCAGTACTTC,CASSEALLSEQYF
TRBD1,TRBJ2-7,TRBV18,few,TGTGCCAGCTCACTCGGGACAGGCTCCTACGAGCAGTACTTC,CASSLGTGSYEQYF
NA,TRBJ2-7,TRBV10-3,NA,TGTGCCATCAGTGAGTCGCAGATAGCCTCCTACGAGCAGTACTTC,CAISESQIASYEQYF
TRBD1,TRBJ2-4,TRBV29-1,NA,TGCAGCGTTGTTCCGGACAGGGGGCTGGCGGACATTCAGTACTTC,CSVVPDRGLADIQYF
NA,TRBJ1-5,TRBV7-9,NA,TGTGCCAGCAGCTTACTAAATCAGCCCCAGCATTTT,CASSLLNQPQHF
TRBD1,TRBJ1-1,TRBV7-2,few,TGTGCCAGCAGCTTACACAGGGGTGGCACTGAAGCTTTCTTT,CASSLHRGGTEAFF
NA,TRBJ1-5,TRBV10-3,few,TGTGCCATCAGTGAGTCGAGCGGACAGCCCCAGCATTTT,CAISESSGQPQHF
NA,TRBJ2-7,TRBV20-1,NA,TGCAGTGCCCCAGATGAGCAGTACTTC,CSAPDEQYF
NA,TRBJ1-2,TRBV5-4,few,TGTGCCAGCAGCTTGGGAGGGGGTACGGCCTATGGCTACACCTTC,CASSLGGGTAYGYTF
NA,TRBJ2-1,TRBV6-5,NA,TGTGCCACTTCATTGGGGCATGAGCAGTTCTTC,CATSLGHEQFF
TRBD2,TRBJ2-7,TRBV7-2,NA,TGTGCCAGCAGCTGGGGACTAGGCCAGGTTTACGAGCAGTACTTC,CASSWGLGQVYEQYF
NA,TRBJ1-3,TRBV5-1,NA,TGCGCCAGCAGCTTGGGGGTGACTGTTTTGGGTGACACCATATATTTT,CASSLGVTVLGDTIYF
TRBD2,TRBJ2-7,TRBV4-3,NA,TGCGCCAGCAGCCAAGAAGTAGCGGGAGGACGCGAGCAGTACTTC,CASSQEVAGGREQYF
NA,TRBJ1-1,TRBV5-1,NA,TGCGCCAGCAGCGCCCAGGGCTGGGGCACTGAAGCTTTCTTT,CASSAQGWGTEAFF
TRBD2,TRBJ2-2,TRBV6-1,few,TGTGCCAGCATCGGACTAGCGGGAGTCACCGGGGAGCTGTTTTTT,CASIGLAGVTGELFF
TRBD1,TRBJ2-3,TRBV19,NA,TGTGCCAGTAGTATATCAAGGACAGGGGGAACAGATACGCAGTATTTT,CASSISRTGGTDTQYF
TRBD2,TRBJ2-1,TRBV5-1,NA,TGCGCCAGCAGCTTCTTAGCGGGATCCAATGAGCAGTTCTTC,CASSFLAGSNEQFF
TRBD2,TRBJ2-3,TRBV7-2,few,TGTGCCAGCAGCTTAGGACTAGCGGGAGAAACAGATACGCAGTATTTT,CASSLGLAGETDTQYF
NA,TRBJ2-2,TRBV9,NA,TGTGCCAGCAGCGTAGTAGTTTTCGGGTCGATCACCGGGGAGCTGTTTTTT,CASSVVVFGSITGELFF
TRBD1,TRBJ2-2,TRBV10-3,NA,TGTGCCATCAGTGAGTGGACAGGGGTTGGTACCGGGGAGCTGTTTTTT,CAISEWTGVGTGELFF
TRBD2,TRBJ2-6,TRBV7-2,NA,TGTGCCAGCAGCCCCCGCGGGGGGTCTGGGGCCAACGTCCTGACTTTC,CASSPRGGSGANVLTF
TRBD1,TRBJ1-1,TRBV5-1,once,TGCGCCAGCAGCGGGACAGGGGCCACTGAAGCTTTCTTT,CASSGTGATEAFF
NA,TRBJ2-2,TRBV2,NA,TGTGCCAGCAGTGAAAATGGGCAGAACACCGGGGAGCTGTTTTTT,CASSENGQNTGELFF
TRBD2,TRBJ2-2,TRBV5-1,NA,TGCGCCAGCAGCTTGGGAGTGACTAGCAGCAACACCGGGGAGCTGTTTTTT,CASSLGVTSSNTGELFF
NA,TRBJ2-7,TRBV4-3,NA,TGCGCCAGCAGCCAATTTTTCCAGTACCGATACGAGCAGTACTTC,CASSQFFQYRYEQYF
NA,TRBJ1-1,TRBV30,NA,TGTGCCTGGAGTGTAAACACCGACACTGAAGCTTTCTTT,CAWSVNTDTEAFF
TRBD1,TRBJ2-3,TRBV7-8,once,TGTGCCAGCAGCTTAAGGGACAGAGGGATCGCAGATACGCAGTATTTT,CASSLRDRGIADTQYF